This passage covers 12 T cell receptor beta chains from one sample sequenced in a study of cytomegalovirus exposure and HLA in healthy donors. It was with 60 Vbeta and 13 Jbeta primers that the PCR ran. Clones were sequenced by immunoSEQ multiplex PCR, and TCRdb holds only the in-frame ones, with some missing. Of fewer than 70,000 clones in the sample, less than 70% are singletons; the top ten hold 9.5% to 12%. The material sequenced was PBMCs. These receptors were taken from a woman in her twenties or thirties in good health and CMV-seronegative.

The chain links TRBV2 to TRBJ2-3; 13 bases fit TRBD2. The CDR3 consists of 14 residues. Per the germline V gene, CDR1 is SNHLY and CDR2 is FYNNEI. Trimming removed 8 bases from V and 4 bases from J; junction bases left unmatched: 3. CDR3 sequence: CASRLAGGSDTQYF. The CDR3 region has the DNA TGTGCCAGCCGACTAGCGGGGGGATCAGATACGCAGTATTTT.

The V call is TRBV7-8, the J call TRBJ1-1, with TRBD1 as a possible D gene (5 bases). With 5 bases removed from V and 1 base from J, the gap between germline ends came to 11 bases. From germline, CDR1 is SGHVS and CDR2 FQNEAQ. The CDR3 contains 14 residues. DNA of the CDR3: TGTGCCAGCAGCCCTTTGCAGGGGAACACTGAAGCTTTCTTT. Its translation is CASSPLQGNTEAFF.

This chain links TRBV28 with TRBJ1-4; TRBD1 aligns across 11 bases. Germline lookup yields CDR1 MDHEN and CDR2 SYDVKM. The V segment lost 5 bases and the J segment 5 bases; nucleotides outside the gene matches: 7. CDR3 size: 16 residues. CDR3 coding DNA: TGTGCCAGCAGTGTAAATGGACAGGGGGCCAATGAAAAACTGTTTTTT. Protein: CASSVNGQGANEKLFF.

The V and J genes are TRBV27 and TRBJ2-1, with 7 bases that match TRBD2. Germline CDR1 MNHEY, CDR2 SMNVEV (reference sequence). The CDR3 contains 15 residues. With 3 bases clipped from V and 2 bases from J, the junction kept 4 bases outside the gene matches. The DNA of the CDR3 is TGTGCCAGCAGTTTGGGTCTAGCGGCCTACAATGAGCAGTTCTTC. Translating it yields CASSLGLAAYNEQFF.

This sequence joins TRBV6-5 and TRBJ2-5, with TRBD2 identical over 8 bases. The CDR3 length is 16 residues. Looked up from germline, CDR1 is MNHEY and CDR2 is SVGAGI. Trimming took 4 bases from V and 4 from J; bases not matched to a gene: 11. The CDR3 spells CASSSRIRLALETQYF. CDR3 in DNA: TGTGCCAGCAGTTCCCGGATACGACTAGCGCTAGAGACCCAGTACTTC.

This clone was detected a few times. The chain recombines TRBV4-1 with TRBJ1-1; no clear D. CDR3 size: 17 residues. CDR1 and CDR2 (germline): MGHRA, YSYEKL. Trimming shortened V by 0 bases and J by 1 base, and 15 bases separated the two germline ends. For the CDR3, the DNA is TGCGCCAGCAGCCAAGAACCCGTAACATATCAGAACACTGAAGCTTTCTTT. It yields the protein CASSQEPVTYQNTEAFF.

V usage is TRBV25-1 and J usage is TRBJ2-3; TRBD2 matches at 7 bases. With 1 base clipped from V and 1 base from J, the junction kept 8 bases outside the gene matches. The CDR3 runs to 17 residues. The germline gives CDR1 MGHDK, CDR2 SYGVNS. The CDR3: CASSELWGSGGTDTQYF. DNA of the CDR3: TGTGCCAGCAGTGAATTGTGGGGGAGCGGGGGCACAGATACGCAGTATTTT. Full variable domain (remainder filled in from reference TRBV25-1 and TRBJ2-3): EADIYQTPRYLVIGTGKKITLECSQTMGHDKMYWYQQDPGMELHLIHYSYGVNSTEKGDLSSESTVSRIRTEHFPLTLESARPSHTSQYLCASSELWGSGGTDTQYFGPGTRLTVL.

This chain connects TRBV4-2 to TRBJ2-3, with TRBD2 identical over 11 bases. Germline trimming cut 0 bases from V and 2 bases from J; bases unmatched to any gene: 7. From germline, CDR1 is LGHNA and CDR2 YNFKEQ. The CDR3 consists of 18 residues. The CDR3 loop is CASSQEVLAGGVTDTQYF. CDR3 nucleotides: TGTGCCAGCAGCCAAGAAGTCCTAGCGGGGGGCGTCACAGATACGCAGTATTTT.

This clone was observed a single time. This chain uses TRBV6-5 with TRBJ1-2; D possibly corresponds to TRBD1 (6 bases). Germline values: CDR1 MNHEY, CDR2 SVGAGI. The V and J ends lost 6 bases and 7 bases respectively, with 15 bases between them. This CDR3 region has 13 residues. CDR3 amino acids: CASRRAGEPGYTF. The CDR3 DNA reads TGTGCCAGCAGGCGGGCAGGGGAGCCTGGCTACACCTTC.

The chain couples TRBV7-9 to TRBJ2-7; 9 nucleotides agree with TRBD1. Germline V gene lookup returns CDR1 SEHNR and CDR2 FQNEAQ (reference sequence). This CDR3 has 14 amino acids. V gave up 3 bases and J gave up 2 bases; unmatched junction bases: 2. CDR3: CASSLGQGTYEQYF. In nucleotides, the CDR3 is TGTGCCAGCAGCTTGGGACAGGGTACCTACGAGCAGTACTTC.

This clone was recorded a few times. This rearrangement joins TRBV28 to TRBJ1-1; D call uncertain. Trimming took 7 bases from V and 5 from J, leaving 8 bases between them. Germline assignment: CDR1 MDHEN and CDR2 SYDVKM. CDR3 size: 11 residues. CDR3 protein: CASTTGTEAFF. Here the CDR3 DNA reads TGTGCCAGCACCACGGGTACTGAAGCTTTCTTT.

This chain joins TRBV7-9 and TRBJ2-7, with 7 bases aligning to TRBD2. Germline assignment: CDR1 SEHNR and CDR2 FQNEAQ (reference sequence). V lost 0 bases, J lost 1 base, and 15 bases stayed unmatched. This CDR3 comprises 19 residues. The CDR3 sequence: CASSLARGGPPLPSYEQYF. CDR3 nucleotides: TGTGCCAGCAGCTTAGCGCGGGGAGGGCCCCCCTTACCGTCCTACGAGCAGTACTTC. Using reference TRBV7-9 and TRBJ2-7 for the parts outside the CDR3, the full variable domain is DTGVSQNPRHKITKRGQNVTFRCDPISEHNRLYWYRQTLGQGPEFLTYFQNEAQLEKSRLLSDRFSAERPKGSFSTLEIQRTEQGDSAMYLCASSLARGGPPLPSYEQYFGPGTRLTVT.